One sample yielded the 25 T cell receptor beta chains listed below, sequenced in a study of T cells in localized non-small cell lung cancer. Here immunoSEQ multiplex PCR was the method, and the copy in TCRdb shows in-frame clones only, minus some. Among tens of thousands of clones listed, 88% were seen once. This specimen consisted of peripheral blood, obtained before any cancer treatment. Receptors originate from a woman between 35 and 75 years old with stage I lung adenocarcinoma.

This rearrangement joins TRBV4-3 to TRBJ2-7; 9 bases are shared with TRBD2. The V segment lost 2 bases and the J segment 2 bases; nucleotides outside the gene matches: 4. CDR1 LGHNA and CDR2 YSLEER come from the germline V gene. The CDR3 extends over 15 amino acids. For the CDR3, the DNA is TGCGCCAGCAGCCAAACGGAGCGGGGGGCCTACGAGCAGTACTTC. Amino acid sequence: CASSQTERGAYEQYF.

The chain uses TRBV6-1 and TRBJ1-2; D gene ambiguous. The CDR3 is 13 residues long. Germline V lookup: CDR1 MNHNS, CDR2 SASEGT. The V end was cut by 0 bases, the J end by 8 bases, with 10 bases between. The CDR3 loop is CASSEASVWGYTF. Written as DNA, the CDR3 is TGTGCCAGCAGTGAAGCCAGCGTCTGGGGCTACACCTTC.

The chain couples TRBV20-1 to TRBJ2-1; D remains unclear. V lost 7 bases, J lost 8 bases, and 12 bases lay in between. The CDR3 runs to 11 residues. Germline assignment: CDR1 DFQATT and CDR2 SNEGSKA (reference sequence). CDR3 bases: TGCAGTGTCAGTTCGGGCTATGAGCAGTTCTTC. Translating gives CSVSSGYEQFF.

V gene TRBV6-4 combines with J gene TRBJ1-4, with D possibly being TRBD1 (5 bases). CDR3 length equals 14 residues. Trimming shortened V by 6 bases and J by 6 bases, and 14 bases separated the two germline ends. Germline assignment: CDR1 MRHNA and CDR2 SNTAGT. DNA for the CDR3: TGTGCCAGCAGCCCGAACCGGGGGGATGAAAAACTGTTTTTT. As protein: CASSPNRGDEKLFF.

The rearrangement uses TRBV27 and TRBJ1-5; D gene uncertain. CDR3 length equals 15 residues. V lost 2 bases and J 5 bases, leaving 13 bases between the germline ends. Germline V lookup: CDR1 MNHEY, CDR2 SMNVEV (reference sequence). Here the CDR3 DNA reads TGTGCCAGCAGTTTACGGTTTCGCATAGATCAGCCCCAGCATTTT. The encoded protein is CASSLRFRIDQPQHF.

The V gene is TRBV7-2, the J gene TRBJ2-5, with 13 bases lining up with TRBD2. Trimming took 5 bases from V and 4 from J; bases not matched to a gene: 7. The germline CDR1 and CDR2 sequences are SGHTA and FQGNSA. This CDR3 region has 16 residues. CDR3 coding DNA: TGTGCCAGCAGCCCCAGAAGACTAGCGGGGGGAGAGACCCAGTACTTC. It yields the protein CASSPRRLAGGETQYF.

By sample fraction, this clone is medium-sized. At one of its ends the junction is not consistent with the germline gene, which may arise from a read error. The gene calls are TRBV5-4 and TRBJ2-7; 10 bases fit TRBD1. The germline V gene encodes CDR1 SGHNT and CDR2 YYREEE (reference sequence). The CDR3 runs 14 residues. The CDR3, as DNA: TGTGCCAGCAGTCAGACAGGGGGCTCCGACGAGCAGTACTTC. Residues: CASSQTGGSDEQYF.

The count of this clone is one. V gene TRBV23-1 combines with J gene TRBJ2-1; D remains ambiguous. TRBV23-1 carries the ORF label, with uncertain function. This CDR3 is built from 11 residues. Trimming took off 4 bases at V and 7 bases at J, with 5 bases between the two ends. As DNA, the CDR3 is TGCGCCAGCAGTCCAGGTAATGAGCAGTTCTTC. Its protein is CASSPGNEQFF.

The gene calls are TRBV12-5 and TRBJ1-2; the D gene is possibly TRBD1 (5 bases). The CDR3 loop spans 14 amino acids. Germline V lookup: CDR1 LGHNT, CDR2 FRNRAP. V lost 1 base to trimming and J lost 1 base, with 7 bases between them. DNA for the CDR3: TGTGCTAGTGGTTTGGGACAGTTTAACTATGGCTACACCTTC. Amino acids: CASGLGQFNYGYTF.

There are a few counts of this clone. The chain employs TRBV5-6 and TRBJ2-7; TRBD1 matches at 10 bases. After removal of 3 bases from V and 0 bases from J, the junction contained 3 bases not matched to a gene. Germline V gives CDR1 SGHDT, CDR2 YYEEEE. This CDR3 is built from 15 residues. The CDR3 nucleotides are TGTGCCAGCAGCTCGTGGACAGGGGGCTCCTACGAGCAGTACTTC. Translating it yields CASSSWTGGSYEQYF.

V and J are TRBV19 and TRBJ2-5; D gene uncertain. The ends were cut back, 4 bases at V and 3 bases at J, with 9 bases in the middle. Germline CDR1 is LNHDA and CDR2 is SQIVND (reference sequence). The CDR3 runs 13 residues. The CDR3 sequence: CASSTDLEETQYF. The CDR3 DNA follows: TGTGCCAGTAGTACCGACTTGGAAGAGACCCAGTACTTC.

V is TRBV4-3 and J is TRBJ2-1; D remains ambiguous. Germline V gene data show CDR1 as LGHNA and CDR2 as YSLEER. CDR3 length: 14 residues. Trimming took 2 bases from V and 5 from J, leaving 10 bases between them. The CDR3 spells CASSQRAQHNEQFF. The CDR3, as DNA: TGCGCCAGCAGCCAACGAGCCCAGCACAATGAGCAGTTCTTC.

V is TRBV27 and J is TRBJ2-1; 8 nucleotides agree with TRBD1. The CDR3 totals 13 residues. Per germline, CDR1 MNHEY and CDR2 SMNVEV (reference sequence). V dropped 4 bases and J dropped 8; count of bases not matched to a gene: 4. CDR3 protein: CASSSQGAHEQFF. The CDR3 nucleotides are TGTGCCAGCAGTTCTCAGGGGGCGCATGAGCAGTTCTTC.

V gene TRBV10-3 combines with J gene TRBJ2-7; the match to TRBD2 covers 15 bases. V was clipped by 6 bases and J by 2 bases; unmatched bases: 5. The CDR3 sequence is 16 residues long. Germline CDR1 and CDR2: ENHRY and SYGVKD. CDR3 loop: CAIRGTSGGPPYEQYF. Written as DNA, the CDR3 is TGTGCCATCAGGGGGACTAGCGGGGGGCCTCCCTACGAGCAGTACTTC.

In nucleotides, the CDR3 is TGTGCCAGTAGTATGGGGGGGGCTCGGGCGGAAAAACTGTTTTTT. Protein sequence: CASSMGGARAEKLFF. This chain links TRBV19 with TRBJ1-4, with D possibly being TRBD1 (6 bases). This CDR3 contains 15 residues. The V gene's germline CDR1 is LNHDA and CDR2 SQIVND (reference sequence). The V end was cut by 3 bases, the J end by 8 bases, with 16 bases between.

The J gene is TRBJ1-2, the V gene TRBV6-6; 8 nucleotides agree with TRBD1. V lost 4 bases and J lost 2; bases outside the gene matches: 6. Per germline, CDR1 MNHNY and CDR2 SVGAGI (reference sequence). The CDR3 runs to 15 residues. CDR3 coding DNA: TGTGCCAGCAGTTTGACAGGGGAAGGGAACTATGGCTACACCTTC. It encodes CASSLTGEGNYGYTF.

This chain links TRBV5-6 with TRBJ2-3, with 14 positions matching TRBD2. The CDR3 runs to 18 residues. J was trimmed by 1 base and V by 3 bases; bases with no gene match: 7. The germline V gene has CDR1 SGHDT and CDR2 YYEEEE. In DNA form, the CDR3 reads TGTGCCAGCAGCTGGGGACTAGCGGGGGAATTTGGCACAGATACGCAGTATTTT. It is translated as CASSWGLAGEFGTDTQYF. Based on the CDR3 plus reference TRBV5-6 and TRBJ2-3, the full variable domain is DAGVTQSPTHLIKTRGQQVTLRCSPKSGHDTVSWYQQALGQGPQFIFQYYEEEERQRGNFPDRFSGHQFPNYSSELNVNALLLGDSALYLCASSWGLAGEFGTDTQYFGPGTRLTVL.

CDR3 bases: TGTGCCAGCAGCTTGGAGGGCAGAGGCCCTCGGGGCACAGATACGCAGTATTTT. Translating gives CASSLEGRGPRGTDTQYF. The gene calls are TRBV5-6 and TRBJ2-3, with D unresolved. Trimming shortened V by 0 bases and J by 1 base, and 18 bases separated the two germline ends. The CDR3 extends over 18 amino acids. Germline V lookup: CDR1 SGHDT, CDR2 YYEEEE.

Regarding this clone: The junction shows a germline mismatch at one end, possibly a read error. The chain is built from TRBV7-8 and TRBJ1-1; a possible D gene is TRBD1 (6 bases). Germline CDR1 is SGHVS and CDR2 is FQNEAQ. The CDR3 contains 14 residues. CDR3 residues: CASRLDVGGGEAFF. The CDR3, as DNA: TGTGCCAGCAGGTTAGATGTAGGGGGAGGTGAAGCTTTCTTT.

In nucleotides, the CDR3 is TGTGCCACCAAGGGAGACTATGAAGCCGGGGAGCTGTTTTTT. Its translation: CATKGDYEAGELFF. This rearrangement joins TRBV15 to TRBJ2-2, with D tentatively TRBD2 (5 bases). V lost 7 bases and J 6 bases, leaving 15 bases between the germline ends. The CDR3 runs 14 residues. In germline, CDR1 is LNHNV, CDR2 YYDKDF (reference sequence).

The J gene is TRBJ2-2, the V gene TRBV5-4, with 10 bases lining up with TRBD1. Germline V lookup: CDR1 SGHNT, CDR2 YYREEE (reference sequence). The J segment lost 2 bases and the V segment lost 6 bases, leaving 4 bases of the junction unmatched. The CDR3 covers 15 residues. The CDR3 reads CASTDRGINTGELFF. CDR3 in DNA: TGTGCCAGCACGGACAGGGGGATCAACACCGGGGAGCTGTTTTTT.

The rearrangement joins TRBV19 to TRBJ2-2; D tentatively fits TRBD1 or TRBD2 (5 bases each). CDR1 is LNHDA, CDR2 SQIVND, per germline (reference sequence). The V end lost 6 bases, the J end lost 7 bases, and 18 bases lay between the germline ends. The CDR3 consists of 15 residues. The CDR3 reads CASRARDRAVGELFF. The CDR3, as DNA: TGTGCCAGTAGGGCCCGGGACCGGGCGGTCGGGGAGCTGTTTTTT.

The genes are TRBV6-4 and TRBJ1-6; D remains ambiguous. The length of the CDR3 is 13 residues. Trimming left V 0 bases short and J 5 bases short, with 2 bases between. Germline V gene lookup returns CDR1 MRHNA and CDR2 SNTAGT. The CDR3 spells CASSDSNNSPLHF. The CDR3 bases are TGTGCCAGCAGTGACTCGAATAATTCACCCCTCCACTTT.

This clone was observed once. The rearrangement uses TRBV4-3 and TRBJ2-3; unclear D gene. Trimming removed 0 bases from V and 1 base from J, with 11 bases in between. In germline, CDR1 is LGHNA, CDR2 YSLEER. The CDR3 is 16 residues long. The CDR3, as DNA: TGCGCCAGCAGCCAAGATCACGTAAGCGGCACAGATACGCAGTATTTT. The encoded protein is CASSQDHVSGTDTQYF.

The chain joins TRBV30 to TRBJ2-6, with no clear D. Germline V CDR1 and CDR2: GTSNPN, SVGIG (reference sequence). The CDR3 is made up of 14 amino acids. With 2 bases removed from V and 2 bases from J, the gap between germline ends came to 7 bases. This chain's CDR3 is CAWSYLPGANVLTF. CDR3 DNA: TGTGCCTGGAGTTACCTACCTGGGGCCAACGTCCTGACTTTC.